This T cell receptor beta chain was recorded in a study of vaccination and CD4 T cells after COVID-19. An Oncomine TCR Beta short-read assay was used to sequence the DNA from cultured CD4+ T cells. TCRdb fed the PCR reads into MiXCR, producing one record per CDR3 protein. The sample records under 25,000 distinct CDR3 sequences, over 45% being singletons. Regarding treatment: roughly ten-day PBMC culture with coronavirus spike peptide pools or control peptides (ViraFEST assay). Half the medium was replaced with fresh IL-2 medium on days 3 and 7. When more than nine days of culture had elapsed, CD4+ T cells were isolated by negative selection. As to this clonotype: Its antigen remains unknown.

The CDR3 consists of 15 residues. Trimming cost V 7 bases and J 7 bases, with 19 bases left between them. Germline V CDR1 and CDR2: LNHDA, SQIVND (reference sequence). V and J are TRBV19 and TRBJ1-4; possibly TRBD1 for D (5 bases). The sequence derives from a human donor with COVID-19. The specimen was cultured CD4+ T cells from blood. The CDR3 loop is CASTALRGGVEKLFF. Written as DNA, the CDR3 is TGTGCCAGTACCGCCCTCCGGGGAGGGGTTGAAAAACTGTTTTTT.